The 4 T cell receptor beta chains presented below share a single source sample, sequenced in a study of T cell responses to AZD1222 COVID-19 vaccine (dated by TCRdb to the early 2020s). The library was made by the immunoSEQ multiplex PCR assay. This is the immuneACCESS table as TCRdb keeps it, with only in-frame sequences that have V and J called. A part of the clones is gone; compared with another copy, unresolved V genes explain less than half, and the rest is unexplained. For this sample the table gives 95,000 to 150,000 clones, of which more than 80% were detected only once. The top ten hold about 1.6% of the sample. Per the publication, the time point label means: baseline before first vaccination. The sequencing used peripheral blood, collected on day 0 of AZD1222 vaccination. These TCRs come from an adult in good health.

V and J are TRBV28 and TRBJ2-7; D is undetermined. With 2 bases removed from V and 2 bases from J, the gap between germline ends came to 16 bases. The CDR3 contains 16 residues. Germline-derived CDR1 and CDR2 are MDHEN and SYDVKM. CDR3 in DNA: TGTGCCAGCAGTTTAGGGGATTTCCAGTTAACCTACGAGCAGTACTTC. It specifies CASSLGDFQLTYEQYF.

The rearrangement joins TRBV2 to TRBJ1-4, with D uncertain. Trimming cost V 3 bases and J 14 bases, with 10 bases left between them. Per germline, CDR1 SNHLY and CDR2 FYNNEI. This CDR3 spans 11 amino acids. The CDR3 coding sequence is TGTGCCAGCAGTGAGGCGGCTTCGCTGTTTTTT. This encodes CASSEAASLFF.

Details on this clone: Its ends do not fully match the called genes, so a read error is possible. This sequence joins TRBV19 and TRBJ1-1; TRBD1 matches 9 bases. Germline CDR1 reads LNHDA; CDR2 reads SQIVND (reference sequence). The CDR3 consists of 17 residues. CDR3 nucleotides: TGTGCCAGTAGTTCAGGGACAGGGAGGTTGGTGAAGACTGAAGCTTTCTTT. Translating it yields CASSSGTGRLVKTEAFF.

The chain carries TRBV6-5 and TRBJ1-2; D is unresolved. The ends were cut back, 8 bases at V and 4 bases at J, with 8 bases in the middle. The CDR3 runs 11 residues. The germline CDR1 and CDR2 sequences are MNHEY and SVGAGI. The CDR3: CASHQGYGYTF. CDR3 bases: TGTGCCAGCCATCAAGGCTATGGCTACACCTTC.